The clone carrying this T cell receptor (beta chain) occurred many times. The antigen remains unidentified. The sample is drawn from a study of Graves' ophthalmopathy and Graves' hyperthyroidism. At the level of the study: Peripheral blood sampling preceded any treatment and occurred at initial diagnosis. Broader study findings: Most expanded thyroid clonotypes above 0.001 frequency also appeared in blood. From stable hyperthyroidism, ophthalmopathy was separated by a 13-signature model with 85% to 90% sensitivity and approximately 81% specificity.

Patients were left out if they had other autoimmune diseases, uncontrolled infections, pregnancy or lactation. RNA transcripts yielded amplified TCR beta CDR3 regions. The first-round RT-PCR employed HTBI primers together with the Qiagen OneStep RT-PCR kit. A multiplex PCR was then performed as the second round. TCRdb ran MiXCR on the multiplex PCR reads and lists one entry per CDR3 protein. In the table there are some 520,000 distinct CDR3 sequences, 13% to 15% of which are singletons. The CDR3 covers 13 residues. The germline V and J ends were trimmed by 3 bases and 2 bases, with 7 bases remaining between them.

Input material: blood. This sequence joins TRBV12-3 or TRBV12-4 and TRBJ1-1; D remains ambiguous. This TCR derives from a woman between 25 and 40 years old with Graves' ophthalmopathy. CDR3 loop: CASSFGSNTEAFF. Here the CDR3 DNA reads TGTGCCAGCAGTTTTGGCAGCAACACTGAAGCTTTCTTT.